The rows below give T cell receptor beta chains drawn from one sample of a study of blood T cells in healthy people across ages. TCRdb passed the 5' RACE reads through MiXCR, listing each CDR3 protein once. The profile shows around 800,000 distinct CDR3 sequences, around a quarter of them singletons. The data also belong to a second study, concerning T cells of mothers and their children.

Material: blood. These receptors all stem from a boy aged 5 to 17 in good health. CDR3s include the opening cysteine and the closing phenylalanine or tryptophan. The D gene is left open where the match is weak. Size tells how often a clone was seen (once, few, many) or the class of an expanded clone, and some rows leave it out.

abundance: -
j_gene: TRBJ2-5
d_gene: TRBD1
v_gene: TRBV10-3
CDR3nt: TGTGCCATCAGTACCCGGACAGGGGCCGAGACCCAGTACTTC
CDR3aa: CAISTRTGAETQYF

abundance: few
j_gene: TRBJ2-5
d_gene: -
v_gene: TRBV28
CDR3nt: TGTGCCAGCACCAACCCAGGGCGGGAGACCCAGTACTTC
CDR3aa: CASTNPGRETQYF

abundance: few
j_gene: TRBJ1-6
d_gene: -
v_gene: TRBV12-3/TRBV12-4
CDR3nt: TGTGCCAGCAGTCTGGACGAACGGGGTTCACCCCTCCACTTT
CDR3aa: CASSLDERGSPLHF

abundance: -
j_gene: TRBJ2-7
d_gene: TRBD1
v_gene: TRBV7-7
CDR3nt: TGTGCCAGCAGCATCGGGACAGCGCAAGAGCAGTACTTC
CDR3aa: CASSIGTAQEQYF

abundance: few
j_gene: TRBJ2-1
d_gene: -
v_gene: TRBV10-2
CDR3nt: TGCGCCAGCAGTGTGACAGTTTGGAGCTCCTACAATGAGCAGTTCTTC
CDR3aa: CASSVTVWSSYNEQFF

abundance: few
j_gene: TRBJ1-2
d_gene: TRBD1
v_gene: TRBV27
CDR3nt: TGTGCCAGCAGTCCGGGCAGACAGGGCAGGGTGTCCTTCTATGGCTACACCTTC
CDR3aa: CASSPGRQGRVSFYGYTF

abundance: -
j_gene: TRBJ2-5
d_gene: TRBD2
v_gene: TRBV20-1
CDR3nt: TGCGGTGCCGCGACTAGCGGGTGGGGCGGAGAGACCCAGTACTTC
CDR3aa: CGAATSGWGGETQYF

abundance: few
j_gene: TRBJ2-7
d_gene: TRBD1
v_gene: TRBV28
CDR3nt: TGTGCCAGCAGTTCTGGACAGGCCTACTACGAGCAGTACTTC
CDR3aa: CASSSGQAYYEQYF

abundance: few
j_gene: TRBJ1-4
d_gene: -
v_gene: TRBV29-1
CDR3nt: TGCAGCGTCGATTCAACTTCGGGTCTCAATGAAAAACTGTTTTTT
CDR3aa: CSVDSTSGLNEKLFF

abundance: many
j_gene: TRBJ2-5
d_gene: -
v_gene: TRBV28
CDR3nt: TGTGCCAGCAGACCTGGAGCCCAAGAGACCCAGTACTTC
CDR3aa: CASRPGAQETQYF

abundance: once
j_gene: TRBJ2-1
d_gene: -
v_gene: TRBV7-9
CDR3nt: TGTGCCAGCAGCCCCTGGTTGGGCCTCTCCTACAATGAGCAGTTCTTC
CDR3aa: CASSPWLGLSYNEQFF

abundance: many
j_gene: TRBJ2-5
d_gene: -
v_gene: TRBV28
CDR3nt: TGTGCCAGCAGTTTATCCGGGTGGCAGAGGCTAGGAACCCAGTACTTC
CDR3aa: CASSLSGWQRLGTQYF

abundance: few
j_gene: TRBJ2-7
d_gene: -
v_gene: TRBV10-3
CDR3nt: TGTGCCACCGGGGACGACAGGAGGGACTACGAGCAGTACTTC
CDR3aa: CATGDDRRDYEQYF

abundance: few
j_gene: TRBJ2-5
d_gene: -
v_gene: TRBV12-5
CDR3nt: TGTGCTAGTGGTTTGGGGAGCGGGCTACAAGAGACCCAGTACTTC
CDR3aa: CASGLGSGLQETQYF

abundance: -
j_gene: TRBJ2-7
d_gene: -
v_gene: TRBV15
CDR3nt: TGTGCCACCAGCAGAGATCCAATAGGGGACGGGCAGTACTTC
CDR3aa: CATSRDPIGDGQYF

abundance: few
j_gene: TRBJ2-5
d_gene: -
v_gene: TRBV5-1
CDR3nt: TGCGCCAGCAGCTTGAGTTCGGGGGCAGTAGGAGAGACCCAGTACTTC
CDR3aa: CASSLSSGAVGETQYF

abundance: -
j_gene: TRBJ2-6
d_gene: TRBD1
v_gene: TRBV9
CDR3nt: TGTGCCAGCAGCAACCGGGACAGGGATCCTTTTGGGGCCAACGTCCTGACTTTC
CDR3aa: CASSNRDRDPFGANVLTF

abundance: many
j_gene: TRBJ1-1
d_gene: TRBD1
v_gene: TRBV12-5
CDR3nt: TGTGCTAGTGGTTCCCAGGGGGCCAGCACTGAAGCTTTCTTT
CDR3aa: CASGSQGASTEAFF

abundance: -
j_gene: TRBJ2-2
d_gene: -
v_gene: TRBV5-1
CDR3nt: TGCGCCAGCAGAGAAGGGATCGGGGAGCTGTTTTTT
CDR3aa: CASREGIGELFF

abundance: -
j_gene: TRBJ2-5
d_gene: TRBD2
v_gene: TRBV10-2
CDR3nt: TGCGCCAGCAGTGCCGGCGGGAGGCCAGTGGAGACCCAGTACTTC
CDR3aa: CASSAGGRPVETQYF

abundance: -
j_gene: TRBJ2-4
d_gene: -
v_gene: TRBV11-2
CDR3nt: TGTGCCAGCAGCTTAATTTTCCCCCTTGGGGCCAAAAACATTCAGTACTTC
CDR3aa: CASSLIFPLGAKNIQYF